What follows are 21 T cell receptor beta chains derived from one specimen sequenced in a study of T cells in localized non-small cell lung cancer. Using immunoSEQ multiplex PCR, the repertoire was profiled, and TCRdb retains in-frame clones only, with some absent. This sample has approximately 24,000 clones; around 93% occur once, and the top ten carry 3.5% to 5%. Sequenced here: peripheral blood, sampled before any cancer treatment. Every receptor here comes from a female donor of 60 years or more with stage II squamous cell lung carcinoma.

The chain has TRBV10-3 and TRBJ2-7, with D perhaps given as TRBD1 or TRBD2 (5 bases each). Deletions cut 4 bases from V and 3 bases from J, with 16 bases between. Looked up from germline, CDR1 is ENHRY and CDR2 is SYGVKD. CDR3 length: 15 amino acids. The chain's CDR3 is CAISAGRDPSYEQYF. CDR3 DNA sequence: TGTGCCATCAGTGCAGGCCGGGACCCAAGCTACGAGCAGTACTTC.

The chain carries TRBV4-1 and TRBJ2-1, with D hard to call. This CDR3 is built from 16 residues. V was trimmed by 3 bases and J by 0 bases, leaving 12 bases between them. Germline CDR1 and CDR2: MGHRA and YSYEKL. The CDR3 protein is CASSHHTGSSYNEQFF. The CDR3 DNA follows: TGCGCCAGCAGCCACCACACGGGCAGCTCCTACAATGAGCAGTTCTTC.

V is TRBV18 and J is TRBJ2-1; TRBD2 matches 12 bases. The ends lost 1 base at V and 0 bases at J; junction bases unmatched: 7. Germline lookup yields CDR1 KGHSH and CDR2 LQKENI. The CDR3 totals 19 residues. CDR3 nucleotides: TGTGCCAGCTCACCACTCCCGACTAGCGGGGGTAGCTCCTACAATGAGCAGTTCTTC. Residues: CASSPLPTSGGSSYNEQFF.

This clone was detected once. The chain joins TRBV30 to TRBJ2-5; 9 bases fit TRBD2. Germline V CDR1 and CDR2: GTSNPN, SVGIG (reference sequence). The junction had 2 bases not matched to a gene; V was cut back by 2 bases and J by 1 base. This CDR3 is 14 amino acids long. In nucleotides, the CDR3 is TGTGCCTGGAGTCTTAGCGGGAGCCAAGAGACCCAGTACTTC. Its protein product is CAWSLSGSQETQYF.

The genes are TRBV6-5 and TRBJ2-7, with 8 bases that match TRBD1. The CDR3 is made up of 14 amino acids. Trimming at V came to 7 bases and at J to 2 bases, leaving 7 bases not matched to a gene. Germline V gives CDR1 MNHEY, CDR2 SVGAGI. This chain's CDR3 is CASTSTGVAYEQYF. The CDR3 DNA is TGTGCCAGCACCTCGACAGGGGTGGCCTACGAGCAGTACTTC.

The chain carries TRBV2 and TRBJ2-4; D tentatively reads TRBD1 or TRBD2 (6 bases each). The CDR3 has 14 amino acids. The germline gives CDR1 SNHLY, CDR2 FYNNEI. Trimming left V 8 bases short and J 0 bases short, with 11 bases between. The CDR3 DNA follows: TGTGCCAGCGAGGAGGGGGAAGCCAAAAACATTCAGTACTTC. Translated, it gives CASEEGEAKNIQYF.

V usage is TRBV19 and J usage is TRBJ2-1; 8 nucleotides align to TRBD2. CDR1 LNHDA and CDR2 SQIVND come from the germline V gene (reference sequence). Trimming cost V 7 bases and J 10 bases; bases outside gene matches: 9. This CDR3 spans 13 amino acids. CDR3 residues: CASKQAGAVEQFF. The DNA of the CDR3 is TGTGCCAGTAAACAAGCGGGAGCGGTCGAGCAGTTCTTC.

The genes are TRBV6-4 and TRBJ2-3; no reliable D call. V was cut by 3 bases and J by 0 bases, with 10 bases left in between. This CDR3 comprises 15 residues. CDR1 is MRHNA and CDR2 is SNTAGT in the germline V gene. The CDR3 sequence is CASSDRDGSTDTQYF. The DNA for the CDR3 is TGTGCCAGCAGTGATCGAGACGGGAGCACAGATACGCAGTATTTT.

The chain links TRBV4-1 to TRBJ2-1; a weak D match, TRBD1 (5 bases). Trimming pared 1 base from V and 6 bases from J, leaving 22 bases between. The length of the CDR3 is 18 residues. Germline CDR1 MGHRA, CDR2 YSYEKL. In nucleotides, the CDR3 is TGCGCCAGCAGCCAAGGAGGTTTTGGCAGGGCGTTCTCCAATGAGCAGTTCTTC. Translated: CASSQGGFGRAFSNEQFF.

CDR3 DNA: TGTGCCAGCAGCCGGCAAGCGGACACCGGGGAGCTGTTTTTT. Its protein is CASSRQADTGELFF. The rearrangement joins TRBV7-9 to TRBJ2-2, with D perhaps TRBD2 (5 bases). V gave up 5 bases and J gave up 3 bases, with 10 bases separating them. Germline CDR1 is SEHNR and CDR2 is FQNEAQ (reference sequence). There are 14 residues in the CDR3.

The DNA of the CDR3 is TGTGCCAGCAGCTTGGGTGTAGGTCTAATCTACGAGCAGTACTTC. The encoded protein is CASSLGVGLIYEQYF. The chain is built from TRBV5-6 and TRBJ2-7, with D uncertain. The CDR3 spans 15 residues. CDR1 and CDR2 (germline): SGHDT, YYEEEE. The V end was cut by 0 bases, the J end by 3 bases, with 13 bases between.

This sequence joins TRBV27 and TRBJ2-3; the D call may be TRBD1 or TRBD2 (6 bases each). The CDR3 totals 16 residues. Germline V lookup: CDR1 MNHEY, CDR2 SMNVEV (reference sequence). Trimming removed 3 bases from V and 2 bases from J, with 15 bases in between. The CDR3 coding sequence is TGTGCCAGCAGTTTTAGGAGGGGGGTATTCACAGATACGCAGTATTTT. Translating it yields CASSFRRGVFTDTQYF.

J is TRBJ1-3 and V is TRBV10-2, with D unclear. V was cut by 4 bases and J by 5 bases, with 9 bases left in between. The CDR3 has 13 residues. Germline V CDR1 and CDR2: WSHSY, SAAADI. The CDR3 DNA is TGCGCCAGCAGTGGGACCACCAGAAACACCATATATTTT. As protein: CASSGTTRNTIYF.

The chain recombines TRBV7-3 with TRBJ2-3, with D perhaps matching TRBD2 (6 bases). CDR3 size: 15 residues. V was clipped by 5 bases and J by 1 base, with 13 bases between them. Germline values: CDR1 SGHTA, CDR2 FQGTGA. CDR3 nucleotides: TGTGCCAGCAGCCCGGAGGGCCATGGCACAGATACGCAGTATTTT. Encoded protein: CASSPEGHGTDTQYF.

A few counts support this clone. The CDR3 here is CASSYDRGTSRGGYTF. The CDR3 DNA sequence: TGTGCCAGCAGTTACGACCGAGGGACCAGTCGGGGGGGCTACACCTTC. The rearrangement joins TRBV6-5 to TRBJ1-2, with D possibly being TRBD1 (5 bases). Per the germline V gene, CDR1 is MNHEY and CDR2 is SVGAGI. The ends were cut back, 2 bases at V and 8 bases at J, with 21 bases in the middle. The CDR3 contains 16 residues.

This clone has just one count. The chain couples TRBV2 to TRBJ1-2; D unclear. This CDR3 is 13 amino acids long. From germline, CDR1 is SNHLY and CDR2 FYNNEI. V was cut by 2 bases and J by 4 bases, with 8 bases left in between. The chain's CDR3 is CASSEWRGYGYTF. The CDR3 coding sequence is TGTGCCAGCAGTGAATGGCGGGGCTATGGCTACACCTTC.

This clone was found once. V and J are TRBV5-4 and TRBJ2-2; no clear D gene. Per the germline V gene, CDR1 is SGHNT and CDR2 is YYREEE (reference sequence). V lost 0 bases and J lost 6, with 3 bases in between. The CDR3 has 12 amino acids. CDR3 residues: CASSLGAGELFF. The CDR3 nucleotides read TGTGCCAGCAGCTTGGGGGCCGGGGAGCTGTTTTTT. The complete variable domain, with remaining parts taken from reference TRBV5-4 and TRBJ2-2, reads ETGVTQSPTHLIKTRGQQVTLRCSSQSGHNTVSWYQQALGQGPQFIFQYYREEENGRGNFPPRFSGLQFPNYSSELNVNALELDDSALYLCASSLGAGELFFGEGSRLTVL.

The chain joins TRBV2 to TRBJ1-3; D gene uncertain. The CDR3 has 10 residues. V was clipped by 11 bases and J by 5 bases, with 7 bases between them. Germline CDR1 reads SNHLY; CDR2 reads FYNNEI. CDR3 in amino acids: CAGNRNTIYF. The CDR3 DNA reads TGTGCCGGGAACCGAAACACCATATATTTT.

DNA for the CDR3: TGTGCCAGCAGACTAGGACCCGGGGAGCTGTTTTTT. Translated, it gives CASRLGPGELFF. The genes are TRBV25-1 and TRBJ2-2; a possible D gene is TRBD2 (5 bases). This CDR3 comprises 12 residues. Germline CDR1 and CDR2: MGHDK and SYGVNS. V lost 6 bases and J lost 6, with 8 bases in between.

V and J are TRBV27 and TRBJ1-2; D is unclear. The CDR3 consists of 13 residues. Germline-derived CDR1 and CDR2 are MNHEY and SMNVEV (reference sequence). The V end lost 3 bases, the J end lost 5 bases, and 10 bases lay between the germline ends. The CDR3 loop reads CASSFGRDYGYTF. The CDR3 DNA is TGTGCCAGCAGTTTTGGCCGGGATTATGGCTACACCTTC.

Note on this clone: The identical CDR3 is also encoded by other nucleotide sequences in the sample. The chain uses TRBV7-3 and TRBJ2-7; D gene uncertain. The germline V gene encodes CDR1 SGHTA and CDR2 FQGTGA. V lost 2 bases, J lost 3 bases, and 11 bases lay in between. CDR3 size: 14 residues. CDR3 region: CASSLVTRFYEQYF. CDR3 bases: TGTGCCAGCAGCTTAGTCACAAGATTCTACGAGCAGTACTTC.